Sequencing of this TCR beta chain was carried out in a study of blood T cells in healthy people across ages. Study at large: Per two T cells, about one barcoded beta molecule was captured through template switching.

No fewer than 6 million PBMCs went into each sample. CDR3 size: 15 residues. J lost 5 bases, V lost 6 bases, and 3 bases had no gene match. CDR1 is DFQATT and CDR2 is SNEGSKA in the germline V gene (reference sequence). Together with a sample-barcoded 5' primer, a J-beta primer mix was included in a second PCR lasting about 6 to 12 cycles. TCRdb ran MiXCR on the 5' RACE reads and lists one entry per CDR3 protein. Of about 810,000 distinct CDR3 sequences in the sample, about 37% were seen once. This clonotype has only a few counts. The clonotype comes from a young man in good health. The chain recombines TRBV20-1 with TRBJ2-2; 16 bases map to TRBD2. Source material: blood. The CDR3 region is CSAGTSGGVTGELFF. In DNA form, the CDR3 reads TGCAGTGCCGGGACTAGCGGGGGGGTGACCGGGGAGCTGTTTTTT.